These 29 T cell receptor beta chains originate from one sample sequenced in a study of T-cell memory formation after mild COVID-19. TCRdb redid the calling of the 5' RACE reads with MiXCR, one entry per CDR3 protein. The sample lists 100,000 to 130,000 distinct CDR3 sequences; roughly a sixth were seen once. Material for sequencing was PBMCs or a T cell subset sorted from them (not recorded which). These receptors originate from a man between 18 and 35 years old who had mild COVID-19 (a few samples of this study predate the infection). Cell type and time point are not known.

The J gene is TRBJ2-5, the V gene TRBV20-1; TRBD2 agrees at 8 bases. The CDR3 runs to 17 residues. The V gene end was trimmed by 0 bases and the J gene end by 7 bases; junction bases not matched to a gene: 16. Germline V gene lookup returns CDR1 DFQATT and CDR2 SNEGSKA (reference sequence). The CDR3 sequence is CSARDPNGGGLEGTQYF. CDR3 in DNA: TGCAGTGCTAGAGACCCCAATGGCGGGGGGCTAGAAGGGACCCAGTACTTC.

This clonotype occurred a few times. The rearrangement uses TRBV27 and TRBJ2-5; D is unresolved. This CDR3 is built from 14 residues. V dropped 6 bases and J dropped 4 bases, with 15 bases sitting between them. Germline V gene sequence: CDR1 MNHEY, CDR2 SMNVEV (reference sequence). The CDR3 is CASSSWTDVETQYF. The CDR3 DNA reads TGTGCCAGCAGCTCCTGGACGGATGTAGAGACCCAGTACTTC.

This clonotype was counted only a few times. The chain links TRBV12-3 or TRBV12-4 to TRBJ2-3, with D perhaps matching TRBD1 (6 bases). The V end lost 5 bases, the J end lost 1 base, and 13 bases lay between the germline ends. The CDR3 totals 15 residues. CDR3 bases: TGTGCCAGCAGTATCTGGGGGCAGCGCACAGATACGCAGTATTTT. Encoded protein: CASSIWGQRTDTQYF.

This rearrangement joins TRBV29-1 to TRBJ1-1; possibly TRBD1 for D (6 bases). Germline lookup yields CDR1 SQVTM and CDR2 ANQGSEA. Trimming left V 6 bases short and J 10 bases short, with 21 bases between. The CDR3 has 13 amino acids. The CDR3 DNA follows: TGCAGCGTAACGCAACAGGGACTATCTGGAGCTTTCTTT. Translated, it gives CSVTQQGLSGAFF.

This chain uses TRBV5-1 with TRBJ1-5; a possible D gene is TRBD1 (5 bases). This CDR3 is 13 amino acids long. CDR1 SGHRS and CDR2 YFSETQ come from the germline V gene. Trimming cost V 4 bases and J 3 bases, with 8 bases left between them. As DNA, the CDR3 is TGCGCCAGCAGCGCGGGGGACAATCAGCCCCAGCATTTT. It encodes CASSAGDNQPQHF.

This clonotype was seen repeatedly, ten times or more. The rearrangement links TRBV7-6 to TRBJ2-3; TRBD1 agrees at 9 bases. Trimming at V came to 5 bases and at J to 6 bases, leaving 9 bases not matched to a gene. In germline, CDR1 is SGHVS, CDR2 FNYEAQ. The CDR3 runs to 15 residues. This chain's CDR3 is CASSTRTGELDTQYF. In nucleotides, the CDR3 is TGTGCCAGCAGCACCCGGACAGGGGAATTGGATACGCAGTATTTT. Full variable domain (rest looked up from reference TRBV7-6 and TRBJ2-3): GAGVSQSPRYKVTKRGQDVALRCDPISGHVSLYWYRQALGQGPEFLTYFNYEAQQDKSGLPNDRFSAERPEGSISTLTIQRTEQRDSAMYRCASSTRTGELDTQYFGPGTRLTVL.

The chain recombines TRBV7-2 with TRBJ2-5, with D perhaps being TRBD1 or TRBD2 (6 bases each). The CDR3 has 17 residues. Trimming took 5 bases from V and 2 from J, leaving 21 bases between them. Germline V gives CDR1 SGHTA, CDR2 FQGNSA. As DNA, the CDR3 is TGTGCCAGCAGCATCGGACTAACAGGGATTTCTCAAGAGACCCAGTACTTC. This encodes CASSIGLTGISQETQYF.

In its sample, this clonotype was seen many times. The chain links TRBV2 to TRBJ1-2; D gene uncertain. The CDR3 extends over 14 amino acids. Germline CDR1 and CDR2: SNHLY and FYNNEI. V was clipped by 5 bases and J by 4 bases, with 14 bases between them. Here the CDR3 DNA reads TGTGCCAGCAGTTACGAAATGGTCTTCTATGGCTACACCTTC. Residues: CASSYEMVFYGYTF. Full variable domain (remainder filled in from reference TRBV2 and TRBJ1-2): EPEVTQTPSHQVTQMGQEVILRCVPISNHLYFYWYRQILGQKVEFLVSFYNNEISEKSEIFDDQFSVERPDGSNFTLKIRSTKLEDSAMYFCASSYEMVFYGYTFGSGTRLTVV.

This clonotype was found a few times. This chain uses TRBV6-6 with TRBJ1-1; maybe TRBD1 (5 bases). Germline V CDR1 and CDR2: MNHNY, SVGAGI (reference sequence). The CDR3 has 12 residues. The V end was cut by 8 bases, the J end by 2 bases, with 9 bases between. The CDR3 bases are TGTGCCAGCGAAGGGGCAAACACTGAAGCTTTCTTT. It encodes CASEGANTEAFF.

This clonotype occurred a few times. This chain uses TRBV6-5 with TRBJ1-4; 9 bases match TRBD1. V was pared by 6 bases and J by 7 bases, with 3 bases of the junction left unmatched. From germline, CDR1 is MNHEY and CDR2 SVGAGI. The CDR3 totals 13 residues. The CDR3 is CASRGQGSEKLFF. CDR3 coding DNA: TGTGCCAGCAGGGGACAGGGAAGTGAAAAACTGTTTTTT.

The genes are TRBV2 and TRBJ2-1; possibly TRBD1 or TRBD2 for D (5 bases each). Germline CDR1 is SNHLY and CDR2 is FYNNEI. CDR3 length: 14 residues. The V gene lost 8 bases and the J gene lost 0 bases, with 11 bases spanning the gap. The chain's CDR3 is CASPGTSSYNEQFF. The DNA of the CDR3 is TGTGCCAGCCCCGGGACGAGCTCCTACAATGAGCAGTTCTTC.

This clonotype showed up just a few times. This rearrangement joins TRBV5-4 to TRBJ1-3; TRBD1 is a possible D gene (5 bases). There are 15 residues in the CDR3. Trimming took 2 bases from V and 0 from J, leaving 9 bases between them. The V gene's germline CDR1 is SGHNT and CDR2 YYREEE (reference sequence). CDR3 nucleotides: TGTGCCAGCAGCTTCGGAGGGACCTCTGGAAACACCATATATTTT. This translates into CASSFGGTSGNTIYF.

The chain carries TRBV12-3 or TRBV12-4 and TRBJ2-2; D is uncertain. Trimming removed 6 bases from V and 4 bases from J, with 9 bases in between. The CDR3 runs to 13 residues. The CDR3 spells CASRPPVTGELFF. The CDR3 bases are TGTGCCAGCAGGCCTCCGGTCACCGGGGAGCTGTTTTTT.

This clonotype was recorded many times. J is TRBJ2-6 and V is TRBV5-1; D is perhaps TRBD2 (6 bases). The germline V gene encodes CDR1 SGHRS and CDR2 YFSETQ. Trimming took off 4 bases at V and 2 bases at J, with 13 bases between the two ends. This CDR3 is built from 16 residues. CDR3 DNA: TGCGCCAGCAGCACCACCTCGGGGGCTGGGGCCAACGTCCTGACTTTC. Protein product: CASSTTSGAGANVLTF.

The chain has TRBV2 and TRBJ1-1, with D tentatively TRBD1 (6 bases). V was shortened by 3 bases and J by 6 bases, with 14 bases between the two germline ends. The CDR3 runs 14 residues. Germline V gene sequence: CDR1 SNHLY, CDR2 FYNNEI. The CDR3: CASSEGQGWSEAFF. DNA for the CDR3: TGTGCCAGCAGTGAGGGGCAGGGGTGGTCTGAAGCTTTCTTT. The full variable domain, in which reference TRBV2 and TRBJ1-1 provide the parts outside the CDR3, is EPEVTQTPSHQVTQMGQEVILRCVPISNHLYFYWYRQILGQKVEFLVSFYNNEISEKSEIFDDQFSVERPDGSNFTLKIRSTKLEDSAMYFCASSEGQGWSEAFFGQGTRLTVV.

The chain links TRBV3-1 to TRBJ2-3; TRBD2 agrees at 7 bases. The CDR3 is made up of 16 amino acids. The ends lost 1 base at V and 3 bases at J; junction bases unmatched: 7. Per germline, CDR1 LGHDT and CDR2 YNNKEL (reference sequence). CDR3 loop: CASSQGRLAVTDTQYF. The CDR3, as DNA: TGTGCCAGCAGCCAAGGAAGACTAGCTGTAACAGATACGCAGTATTTT.

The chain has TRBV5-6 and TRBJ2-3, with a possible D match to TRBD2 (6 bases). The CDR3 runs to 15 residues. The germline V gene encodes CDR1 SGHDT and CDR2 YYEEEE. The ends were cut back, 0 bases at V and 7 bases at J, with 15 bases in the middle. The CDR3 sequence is CASSLVPNGGNTQYF. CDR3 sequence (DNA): TGTGCCAGCAGCTTGGTCCCAAACGGGGGAAATACGCAGTATTTT. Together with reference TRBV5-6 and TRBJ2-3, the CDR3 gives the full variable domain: DAGVTQSPTHLIKTRGQQVTLRCSPKSGHDTVSWYQQALGQGPQFIFQYYEEEERQRGNFPDRFSGHQFPNYSSELNVNALLLGDSALYLCASSLVPNGGNTQYFGPGTRLTVL.

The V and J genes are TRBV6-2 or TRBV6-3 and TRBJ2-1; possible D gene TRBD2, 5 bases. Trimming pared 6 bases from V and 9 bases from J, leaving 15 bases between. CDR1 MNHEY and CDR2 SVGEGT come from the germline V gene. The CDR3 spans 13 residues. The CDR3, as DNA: TGTGCCAGCAGCCTGGGCTTGGGGAGTGAGCAGTTCTTC. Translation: CASSLGLGSEQFF.

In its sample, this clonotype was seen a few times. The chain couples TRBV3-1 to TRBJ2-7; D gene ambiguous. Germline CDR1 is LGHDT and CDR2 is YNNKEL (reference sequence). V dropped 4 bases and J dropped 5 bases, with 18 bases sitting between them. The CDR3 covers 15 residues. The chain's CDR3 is CASSPTLRLLDEQYV. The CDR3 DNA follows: TGTGCCAGCAGCCCAACACTGCGACTCCTGGACGAGCAGTACGTC.

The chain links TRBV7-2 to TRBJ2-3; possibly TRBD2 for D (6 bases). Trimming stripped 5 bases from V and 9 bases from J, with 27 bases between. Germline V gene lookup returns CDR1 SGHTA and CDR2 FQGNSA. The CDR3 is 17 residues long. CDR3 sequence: CASSTLAGTGYIDTQYF. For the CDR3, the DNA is TGTGCCAGCAGCACCCTCGCGGGGACCGGGTACATTGACACGCAGTATTTT.

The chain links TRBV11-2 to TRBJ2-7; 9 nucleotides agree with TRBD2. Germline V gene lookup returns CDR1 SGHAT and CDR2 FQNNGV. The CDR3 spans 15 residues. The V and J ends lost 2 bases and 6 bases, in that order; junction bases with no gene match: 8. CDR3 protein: CASSLWRGGISEQYF. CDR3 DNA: TGTGCCAGCAGCTTATGGCGGGGGGGAATTTCCGAGCAGTACTTC.

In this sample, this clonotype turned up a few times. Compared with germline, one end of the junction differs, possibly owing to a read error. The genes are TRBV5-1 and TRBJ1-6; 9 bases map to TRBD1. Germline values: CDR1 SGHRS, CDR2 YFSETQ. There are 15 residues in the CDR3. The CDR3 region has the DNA TGCGCCAGCACCTTGACAGGGGGAGATCCTTCACCCCTCCACTTT. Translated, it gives CASTLTGGDPSPLHF. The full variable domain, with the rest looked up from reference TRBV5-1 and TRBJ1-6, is KAGVTQTPRYLIKTRGQQVTLSCSPISGHRSVSWYQQTPGQGLQFLFEYFSETQRNKGNFPGRFSGRQFSNSRSEMNVSTLELGDSALYLCASTLTGGDPSPLHFGNGTRLTVT.

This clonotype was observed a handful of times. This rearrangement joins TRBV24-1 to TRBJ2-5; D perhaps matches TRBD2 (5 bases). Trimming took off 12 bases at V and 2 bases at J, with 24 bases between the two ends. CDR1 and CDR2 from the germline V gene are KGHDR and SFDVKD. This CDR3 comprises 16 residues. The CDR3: CAASGSRIVGQETQYF. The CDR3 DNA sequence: TGTGCCGCAAGCGGTTCCCGGATTGTGGGACAAGAGACCCAGTACTTC.

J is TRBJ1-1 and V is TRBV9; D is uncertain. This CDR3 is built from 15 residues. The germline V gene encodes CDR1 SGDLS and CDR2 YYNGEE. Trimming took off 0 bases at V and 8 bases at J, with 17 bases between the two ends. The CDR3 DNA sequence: TGTGCCAGCAGCGTAGGCACCAGTGGGCTCGGGGAAGCTTTCTTT. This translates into CASSVGTSGLGEAFF.

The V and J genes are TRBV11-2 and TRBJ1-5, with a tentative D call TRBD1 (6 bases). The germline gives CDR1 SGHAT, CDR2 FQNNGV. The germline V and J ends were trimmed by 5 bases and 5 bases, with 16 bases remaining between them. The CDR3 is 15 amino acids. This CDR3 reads CASSRDTQAHQPQHF. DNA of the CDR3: TGTGCCAGCAGCCGGGACACTCAAGCGCATCAGCCCCAGCATTTT.

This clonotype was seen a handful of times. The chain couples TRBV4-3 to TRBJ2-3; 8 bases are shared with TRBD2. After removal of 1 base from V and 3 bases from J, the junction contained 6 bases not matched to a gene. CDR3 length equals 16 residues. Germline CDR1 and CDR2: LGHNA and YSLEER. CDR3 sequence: CASSQGVGGATDTQYF. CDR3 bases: TGCGCCAGCAGCCAAGGAGTCGGGGGGGCAACAGATACGCAGTATTTT.

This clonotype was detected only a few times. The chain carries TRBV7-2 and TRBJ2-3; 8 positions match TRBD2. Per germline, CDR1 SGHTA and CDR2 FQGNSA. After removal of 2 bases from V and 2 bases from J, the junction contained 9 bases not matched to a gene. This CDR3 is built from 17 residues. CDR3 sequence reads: CASSLLPAGGDTDTQYF. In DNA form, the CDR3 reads TGTGCCAGCAGCTTATTACCCGCGGGGGGCGACACAGATACGCAGTATTTT. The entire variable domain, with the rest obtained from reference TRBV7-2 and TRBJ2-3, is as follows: GAGVSQSPSNKVTEKGKDVELRCDPISGHTALYWYRQSLGQGLEFLIYFQGNSAPDKSGLPSDRFSAERTGGSVSTLTIQRTQQEDSAVYLCASSLLPAGGDTDTQYFGPGTRLTVL.

The CDR3 DNA is TGTGCCAGCAGCTCCTCCTCAGGGAAACAAGAGACCCAGTACTTC. Its protein product is CASSSSSGKQETQYF. The chain uses TRBV9 and TRBJ2-5; TRBD1 is a possible D gene (5 bases). In germline, CDR1 is SGDLS, CDR2 YYNGEE. This CDR3 has 15 amino acids. Trimming removed 4 bases at V and 2 bases at J, with 15 bases between.

Here the CDR3 reads CASKGGASTDTQYF. The CDR3 region has the DNA TGTGCCAGCAAAGGCGGGGCTAGCACAGATACGCAGTATTTT. The gene calls are TRBV7-2 and TRBJ2-3, with a possible D match to TRBD2 (6 bases). The V gene's germline CDR1 is SGHTA and CDR2 FQGNSA. Between the trimmed V and J ends, which lost 7 bases and 0 bases, there was a span of 11 bases. The CDR3 covers 14 residues.